Described below is a single T cell receptor (beta chain) sequence and its context. The data stem from a study of OX40 agonist ivuxolimab in advanced cancers. Study summary: Patients received the agonistic anti-OX40 (CD134) antibody ivuxolimab.

The length of the CDR3 is 17 residues. Germline assignment: CDR1 SGHNT and CDR2 YYREEE (reference sequence). V gave up 3 bases and J gave up 1 base; unmatched junction bases: 8. Sequencing used immunoSEQ multiplex PCR; TCRdb keeps in-frame clones, though not all of them. Among about 77,000 clones listed, just under 95% were seen once. This TCR came from an adult with an advanced solid tumor such as melanoma, head and neck, liver or kidney cancer. The chain is built from TRBV5-4 and TRBJ2-1; TRBD2 aligns across 9 bases. The sequencing here drew on CD4+ or CD8+ T cells sorted from blood, taken in a trial of the OX40 agonist ivuxolimab. The CDR3 DNA follows: TGTGCCAGCAGCTCACGGGAGACTAGCGGATCCTACAATGAGCAGTTCTTC. Translating gives CASSSRETSGSYNEQFF.